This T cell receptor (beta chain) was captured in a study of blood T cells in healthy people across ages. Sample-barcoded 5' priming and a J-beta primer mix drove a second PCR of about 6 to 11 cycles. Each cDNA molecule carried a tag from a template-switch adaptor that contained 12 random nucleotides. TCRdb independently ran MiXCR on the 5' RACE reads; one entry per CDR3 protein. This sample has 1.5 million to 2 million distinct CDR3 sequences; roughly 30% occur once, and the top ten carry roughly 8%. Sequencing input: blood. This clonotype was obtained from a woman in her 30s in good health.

DNA for the CDR3: TGTGCCAGCAACTCAAGCGGGGGGCCCTTGAGCTCCTACAATGAGCAGTTCTTC. Translating gives CASNSSGGPLSSYNEQFF. V gene TRBV19 combines with J gene TRBJ2-1; TRBD2 aligns across 9 bases. This CDR3 comprises 18 residues. V dropped 9 bases and J dropped 0; count of bases not matched to a gene: 15. CDR1 and CDR2 from the germline V gene are LNHDA and SQIVND (reference sequence).